A selection of T cell receptor beta chains follows, all from one sample in a study of blood T cell repertoires in COVID-19. Profiling relied on immunoSEQ multiplex PCR, and the TCRdb table lists in-frame clones only, not all of them. This sample yields roughly 250,000 clones, of which around 88% are seen a single time; approximately 2.1% belongs to the top ten. Sequenced material: PBMCs or T cells enriched from blood (not recorded which). These receptors all come from a woman aged 45-65 years who had recovered from COVID-19. Both conserved end residues are part of each CDR3. D genes are given only for firm matches. The listing skips clone size in some rows; elsewhere it reads once, few, many or a size class.

>NA|TRBV11-2|TRBJ2-5|NA
TGTGCCAGCAGCTTTCCCGTAGGGGTGACCCAGTACTTC
CASSFPVGVTQYF
>NA|TRBV12-5|TRBJ2-5|NA
TGTGCTAGTGGTTTGGGTACACAAGAGACCCAGTACTTC
CASGLGTQETQYF
>NA|TRBV7-2|TRBJ2-7|TRBD1
TGTGCCAGCAGCTTAGGACCAACAGGGGGCGACGAGCAGTACTTC
CASSLGPTGGDEQYF
>NA|TRBV5-4|TRBJ2-1|TRBD2
TGTGCCAGCAGCAGCTCTAGCGGGATCAATGAGCAGTTCTTC
CASSSSSGINEQFF
>NA|TRBV5-5|TRBJ2-2|NA
TGTGCCAGCAGTTTTGGAGGGGGCAACACCGGGGAGCTGTTTTTT
CASSFGGGNTGELFF
>NA|TRBV6-1|TRBJ1-6|NA
TGTGCCAGCACCCCTCAGGGTAATTCACCCCTCCACTTT
CASTPQGNSPLHF
>NA|TRBV5-1|TRBJ2-7|TRBD1
TGCGCCAGCAGCGGGGACAGCTTCTACGAGCAGTACTTC
CASSGDSFYEQYF
>NA|TRBV29-1|TRBJ2-7|TRBD1
TGCAGCGTTGAAAAACAGGGGAACTCCTACGAGCAGTACTTC
CSVEKQGNSYEQYF
>few|TRBV11-2|TRBJ2-5|TRBD2
TGTGCCAGCAGCTCGCCTTTGACTAGCGGGTCATCTGAGACCCAGTACTTC
CASSSPLTSGSSETQYF
>NA|TRBV28|TRBJ1-2|TRBD1
TGTGCAGGGGGGACAGGGGGCATCTATGGCTACACCTTC
CAGGTGGIYGYTF
>NA|TRBV5-6|TRBJ1-2|TRBD1
TGTGCCAGCAGCAATCAGGGGGACTATGGCTACACCTTC
CASSNQGDYGYTF
>NA|TRBV4-3|TRBJ2-1|NA
TGCGCCAGCAGCCCTACCACTACCGAGAACAATGAGCAGTTCTTC
CASSPTTTENNEQFF
>NA|TRBV11-3|TRBJ1-4|TRBD1
TGTGCCAGCAGCCCAAGGACAGGGGGCAATGAAAAACTGTTTTTT
CASSPRTGGNEKLFF
>NA|TRBV24-1|TRBJ2-1|NA
TGTGCCACCAGTGACCCCGGACTACTCGGGCTTGATGAGCAGTTCTTC
CATSDPGLLGLDEQFF
>NA|TRBV28|TRBJ2-2|NA
TGTGCCAGCAGTTTGCCCCGGAGACAGGCGAACACCGGGGAGCTGTTTTTT
CASSLPRRQANTGELFF
>once|TRBV4-3|TRBJ1-2|NA
TGCGCCAGCAGCCGCGATCGGGGGGGCTATGGCTACACCTTC
CASSRDRGGYGYTF
>NA|TRBV7-3|TRBJ1-6|TRBD1
TGTGCCAGCAGCAGGACAGGGGGCTCCTATAATTCACCCCTCCACTTT
CASSRTGGSYNSPLHF
>NA|TRBV12-3/TRBV12-4|TRBJ1-1|NA
TGTGCCAGCAGACCGGGCCTGGGGCGGGCTTTCTTT
CASRPGLGRAFF
>NA|TRBV19|TRBJ1-2|NA
TGTGCCAGTAAAGGACAGACGCTTGGCTACACCTTC
CASKGQTLGYTF
>NA|TRBV19|TRBJ1-5|TRBD1
TGTGCCAGTAGTCCGGACAGGGGGCGAGGTCAGCCCCAGCATTTT
CASSPDRGRGQPQHF
>NA|TRBV7-3|TRBJ2-5|NA
TGTGCCAGCAGCCCCGGGGTCGGAGAGACCCAGTACTTC
CASSPGVGETQYF
>NA|TRBV30|TRBJ1-2|NA
TGTGCCTGGAGCCGGTCTAACTATGGCTACACCTTC
CAWSRSNYGYTF
>NA|TRBV11-1|TRBJ1-3|NA
TGTGCCAGCAGCTCCGGGTCCACTGGAAACACCATATATTTT
CASSSGSTGNTIYF
>NA|TRBV7-9|TRBJ1-5|TRBD1
TGTGCCAGCAGCTTAGCAAGAGGGGGCGAGGAGCCCCAGCATTTT
CASSLARGGEEPQHF
>NA|TRBV19|TRBJ1-5|NA
TGTGCCAGTAGGGACAGATATAGCAATCAGCCCCAGCATTTT
CASRDRYSNQPQHF
>NA|TRBV15|TRBJ2-7|TRBD2
TGTGCCACCAGCTCGACCGGGACTAGGGCCTACGAGCAGTACTTC
CATSSTGTRAYEQYF
>NA|TRBV23-1|TRBJ1-2|NA
TGCGCCAGCAGTCCCCGACAGGATTCGGATGGCTACACCTTC
CASSPRQDSDGYTF
>NA|TRBV7-9|TRBJ2-1|TRBD1
TGTGCCAGCAGCTTAGCCCGACAGGGGTCGGGGAATGAGCAGTTCTTC
CASSLARQGSGNEQFF
>NA|TRBV29-1|TRBJ2-1|TRBD2
TGCAGCGTTACACTAGCGGGAGGGCCCAGTGAGCAGTTCTTC
CSVTLAGGPSEQFF
>NA|TRBV19|TRBJ1-2|TRBD1
TGTGCCAGTAGTATCGACAGGGTACGGGGCTACACCTTC
CASSIDRVRGYTF
>NA|TRBV6-2/TRBV6-3|TRBJ2-7|TRBD2
TGTGCCAGCAGTTACAACCAGCGGGGGCCACACTACGAGCAGTACTTC
CASSYNQRGPHYEQYF
>NA|TRBV28|TRBJ2-5|TRBD1
TGTGCCAGCAGACCGACAGGGGTTGAGACCCAGTACTTC
CASRPTGVETQYF
>NA|TRBV19|TRBJ2-7|NA
TGTGCCAGTAGTCGAGGGATTTACGAGCAGTACTTC
CASSRGIYEQYF
>NA|TRBV19|TRBJ2-7|TRBD1
TGTGCCAGTAGTCCCCGACGGACAGGGGATTTCTCCTACGAGCAGTACTTC
CASSPRRTGDFSYEQYF
>NA|TRBV7-6|TRBJ1-2|NA
TGTGCCAGCAGCCAATCACGCGGGGCCCGAGAATACTATGGCTACACCTTC
CASSQSRGAREYYGYTF
>NA|TRBV7-3|TRBJ1-6|NA
TGTGCCAGCAGCTTAACGGCAGGCAATTCACCCCTCCACTTT
CASSLTAGNSPLHF
>once|TRBV5-1|TRBJ1-3|NA
TGCGCCAGCAGCTTTCGCCCAGGGGTTGGAAACACCATATATTTT
CASSFRPGVGNTIYF
>NA|TRBV10-3|TRBJ1-3|NA
TGTGCCATCATGGGGCAGGCCTCTGGAAACACCATATATTTT
CAIMGQASGNTIYF
>NA|TRBV4-2|TRBJ1-3|NA
TGTGCCAGCAGCCCGGGAAATCGAAACACCATATATTTT
CASSPGNRNTIYF
>NA|TRBV21-1|TRBJ2-2|NA
TGTGCCAGCAGTCAAATACGGGTCGGCAGGGGGCCTCAAGGCACCGGGGAGCTGTTTTTT
CASSQIRVGRGPQGTGELFF
>NA|TRBV5-6|TRBJ2-3|TRBD2
TGTGCCAGCAGCTCTAGCGGGGGGTCGGGAGATACGCAGTATTTT
CASSSSGGSGDTQYF
>few|TRBV6-5|TRBJ1-1|NA
TGTGCCAGCAGTTCCCGTACTGAAGCTTTCTTT
CASSSRTEAFF
>NA|TRBV5-1|TRBJ1-2|TRBD1
TGCGCCAGCAGCTTGGGTAGCAGGGGGAGTTCCTATGGCTACACCTTC
CASSLGSRGSSYGYTF
>NA|TRBV19|TRBJ2-7|TRBD2
TGTGCCGAGACGTGGGGGGGCGAGCAGTACTTC
CAETWGGEQYF